These 30 T cell receptor beta chains originate from one sample sequenced in a study of identical twins. TCRdb processed the 5' RACE reads anew with MiXCR; each CDR3 protein has one entry. The table shows roughly 630,000 distinct CDR3 sequences, with just over 7% occurring only once. The same data also went into a second study, on yellow fever vaccine responses in identical twins.

Source material: PBMCs. These receptors came from a woman under 30 in good health.

This clonotype was counted at least ten times. The chain has TRBV24-1 and TRBJ2-3; 10 bases align to TRBD1. Looked up from germline, CDR1 is KGHDR and CDR2 is SFDVKD. Trimming took 3 bases from V and 0 from J; bases not matched to a gene: 8. This CDR3 is 18 amino acids long. The CDR3 is CATSDPRDRGTSTDTQYF. DNA for the CDR3: TGTGCCACCAGTGATCCCCGGGACAGGGGAACTAGCACAGATACGCAGTATTTT.

The chain combines TRBV5-1 with TRBJ2-3, with 13 bases lining up with TRBD2. After removal of 4 bases from V and 0 bases from J, the junction contained 14 bases not matched to a gene. Per germline, CDR1 SGHRS and CDR2 YFSETQ. The CDR3 sequence is 20 residues long. Here the CDR3 DNA reads TGCGCCAGCAGCGCCCGACTAGCGGGGGGCCCTCTCTATAGCACAGATACGCAGTATTTT. Protein product: CASSARLAGGPLYSTDTQYF. Looking up the rest from reference TRBV5-1 and TRBJ2-3 gives the full variable domain: KAGVTQTPRYLIKTRGQQVTLSCSPISGHRSVSWYQQTPGQGLQFLFEYFSETQRNKGNFPGRFSGRQFSNSRSEMNVSTLELGDSALYLCASSARLAGGPLYSTDTQYFGPGTRLTVL.

The rearrangement joins TRBV5-1 to TRBJ2-2; TRBD1 is a possible D gene (6 bases). The CDR3 consists of 18 residues. V shed 2 bases and J shed 2 bases, with 19 bases lying between them. Per the germline V gene, CDR1 is SGHRS and CDR2 is YFSETQ. The CDR3 is CASSLKPQGARNTGELFF. The CDR3 region has the DNA TGCGCCAGCAGCTTAAAACCACAGGGTGCGAGAAACACCGGGGAGCTGTTTTTT. The whole variable domain, remainder taken from reference TRBV5-1 and TRBJ2-2, is KAGVTQTPRYLIKTRGQQVTLSCSPISGHRSVSWYQQTPGQGLQFLFEYFSETQRNKGNFPGRFSGRQFSNSRSEMNVSTLELGDSALYLCASSLKPQGARNTGELFFGEGSRLTVL.

This sequence joins TRBV20-1 and TRBJ1-6; 11 bases match TRBD1. V was pared by 4 bases and J by 6 bases, with 2 bases of the junction left unmatched. This CDR3 has 14 residues. Germline CDR1 DFQATT, CDR2 SNEGSKA (reference sequence). The CDR3 region has the DNA TGCAGTGCTACTGGGACAGGGGGTAATTCACCCCTCCACTTT. This sequence encodes CSATGTGGNSPLHF.

This clonotype was recorded many times. This chain uses TRBV3-1 with TRBJ1-4; D not certain. V lost 4 bases and J 8 bases, leaving 11 bases between the germline ends. The CDR3 is made up of 13 amino acids. Per germline, CDR1 LGHDT and CDR2 YNNKEL (reference sequence). CDR3 sequence (DNA): TGTGCCAGCAGCCCCCGGACGAAAGAAAAACTGTTTTTT. Translated: CASSPRTKEKLFF.

CDR3 in amino acids: CASSPDSVTGNTIYF. DNA for the CDR3: TGTGCCAGCAGCCCTGACAGTGTAACTGGAAACACCATATATTTT. V usage is TRBV7-9 and J usage is TRBJ1-3; the D gene is possibly TRBD1 (5 bases). CDR3 length equals 15 residues. The ends were cut back, 5 bases at V and 2 bases at J, with 13 bases in the middle. Germline V gene sequence: CDR1 SEHNR, CDR2 FQNEAQ (reference sequence).

There are a few counts of this clonotype. J is TRBJ1-6 and V is TRBV5-1; the D is unclear. In germline, CDR1 is SGHRS, CDR2 YFSETQ. V lost 2 bases to trimming and J lost 0 bases, with 9 bases between them. The length of the CDR3 is 16 residues. CDR3 amino acids: CASSFLASSYNSPLHF. As DNA, the CDR3 is TGCGCCAGCAGCTTCCTCGCGAGCTCCTATAATTCACCCCTCCACTTT.

This clonotype has just a few counts. This chain connects TRBV2 to TRBJ1-1; the D gene is possibly TRBD1 (5 bases). There are 14 residues in the CDR3. The ends were cut back, 8 bases at V and 5 bases at J, with 18 bases in the middle. The germline V gene encodes CDR1 SNHLY and CDR2 FYNNEI. In DNA form, the CDR3 reads TGTGCCAGCTCTCGGCCAACTGGGGGGACTGAAGCTTTCTTT. This encodes CASSRPTGGTEAFF.

This chain uses TRBV5-1 with TRBJ2-2; 15 nucleotides match TRBD2. V gave up 5 bases and J gave up 0 bases; unmatched junction bases: 5. This CDR3 has 18 amino acids. Germline V CDR1 and CDR2: SGHRS, YFSETQ. DNA for the CDR3: TGCGCCAGCAGTCGGGGACTAGCGGGAGGCCCGAACACCGGGGAGCTGTTTTTT. Encoded protein: CASSRGLAGGPNTGELFF.

The chain links TRBV10-2 to TRBJ2-1, with a weak D call TRBD1 (5 bases). The V end lost 8 bases, the J end lost 5 bases, and 19 bases lay between the germline ends. The CDR3 spans 15 residues. Germline CDR1 and CDR2: WSHSY and SAAADI. The CDR3 is CASGWGAQGNNEQFF. The CDR3 nucleotides read TGCGCCAGCGGCTGGGGCGCCCAAGGTAACAATGAGCAGTTCTTC.

This clonotype was seen a few times. The chain is built from TRBV7-9 and TRBJ2-5, with D hard to call. Germline V lookup: CDR1 SEHNR, CDR2 FQNEAQ (reference sequence). V lost 2 bases and J lost 2, with 9 bases in between. The CDR3 length is 14 residues. CDR3 protein: CASSLQNGQETQYF. The CDR3 DNA is TGTGCCAGCAGCTTACAGAATGGGCAAGAGACCCAGTACTTC. Full variable domain (missing parts from reference TRBV7-9 and TRBJ2-5): DTGVSQNPRHKITKRGQNVTFRCDPISEHNRLYWYRQTLGQGPEFLTYFQNEAQLEKSRLLSDRFSAERPKGSFSTLEIQRTEQGDSAMYLCASSLQNGQETQYFGPGTRLLVL.

This chain uses TRBV10-1 with TRBJ2-1; perhaps TRBD2 as D (5 bases). The CDR3 totals 22 residues. In germline, CDR1 is WNHNN, CDR2 SYGVQD (reference sequence). V gave up 8 bases and J gave up 0 bases, with 35 bases separating them. As DNA, the CDR3 is TGCGCCAGCTCCTCATGGAGGACCACAGACGACCCCTTACTAAGCTCCTACAATGAGCAGTTCTTC. Its translation is CASSSWRTTDDPLLSSYNEQFF.

This clonotype appeared a few times. The chain is built from TRBV5-1 and TRBJ2-7; 10 bases are a match to TRBD2. The CDR3 consists of 15 residues. With 5 bases clipped from V and 3 bases from J, the junction kept 8 bases outside the gene matches. Germline CDR1 and CDR2: SGHRS and YFSETQ. This CDR3 reads CASRQGLAVYYEQYF. DNA of the CDR3: TGCGCCAGCAGGCAAGGACTAGCGGTCTACTACGAGCAGTACTTC.

This clonotype was counted ten times or more. The chain couples TRBV5-1 to TRBJ1-2, with D possibly being TRBD1 (5 bases). This CDR3 contains 15 residues. The germline V and J ends were trimmed by 0 bases and 1 base, with 10 bases remaining between them. Germline CDR1 is SGHRS and CDR2 is YFSETQ. The CDR3 protein is CASSLGGVRNYGYTF. The DNA of the CDR3 is TGCGCCAGCAGCTTGGGGGGGGTCCGTAACTATGGCTACACCTTC.

This clonotype was recorded many times. The CDR3 DNA sequence: TGTGCCAGCAGACCGAGGGGCGGGGAGCTGTTTTTT. It translates to CASRPRGGELFF. The V and J genes are TRBV12-3 or TRBV12-4 and TRBJ2-2, with D perhaps being TRBD1 or TRBD2 (5 bases each). The CDR3 spans 12 residues. V lost 6 bases, J lost 7 bases, and 9 bases lay in between.

The genes are TRBV6-4 and TRBJ2-1; maybe TRBD2 (6 bases). CDR3 length: 16 residues. Germline V lookup: CDR1 MRHNA, CDR2 SNTAGT. V was pared by 5 bases and J by 3 bases, with 17 bases between. The CDR3 protein is CASSPRAGSGYNEQFF. The CDR3 coding sequence is TGTGCCAGCAGTCCTCGCGCGGGTAGCGGCTACAATGAGCAGTTCTTC.

This clonotype was recorded a few times. V is TRBV5-6 and J is TRBJ2-2, with a tentative D call TRBD1 (5 bases). V lost 1 base, J lost 2 bases, and 15 bases lay in between. CDR3 length equals 17 residues. The germline V gene has CDR1 SGHDT and CDR2 YYEEEE. The CDR3 loop is CASSLFGQGINTGELFF. DNA for the CDR3: TGTGCCAGCAGCTTGTTTGGTCAGGGAATCAACACCGGGGAGCTGTTTTTT.

V is TRBV7-9 and J is TRBJ2-1; 8 positions match TRBD1. This CDR3 region has 16 residues. V gave up 1 base and J gave up 1 base; unmatched junction bases: 3. Per the germline V gene, CDR1 is SEHNR and CDR2 is FQNEAQ (reference sequence). CDR3 in amino acids: CASSLGTGLSYNEQFF. Written as DNA, the CDR3 is TGTGCCAGCAGCTTAGGGACAGGGTTATCCTACAATGAGCAGTTCTTC.

This clonotype has a handful of counts. The chain carries TRBV19 and TRBJ1-5; 8 positions match TRBD1. V shed 7 bases and J 4 bases; nucleotides not matched to a gene: 6. This CDR3 has 14 residues. Germline CDR1 reads LNHDA; CDR2 reads SQIVND (reference sequence). CDR3 amino acids: CASTQDRVNQPQHF. In DNA form, the CDR3 reads TGTGCCAGTACCCAGGACAGGGTAAATCAGCCCCAGCATTTT. Drawing the rest from reference TRBV19 and TRBJ1-5, the complete variable domain is DGGITQSPKYLFRKEGQNVTLSCEQNLNHDAMYWYRQDPGQGLRLIYYSQIVNDFQKGDIAEGYSVSREKKESFPLTVTSAQKNPTAFYLCASTQDRVNQPQHFGDGTRLSIL.

A few counts support this clonotype. The rearrangement joins TRBV29-1 to TRBJ2-7; a weak D match, TRBD1 (6 bases). This CDR3 is built from 16 residues. Trimming cost V 5 bases and J 2 bases, with 22 bases left between them. Looked up from germline, CDR1 is SQVTM and CDR2 is ANQGSEA. The CDR3 DNA sequence: TGCAGCGTTCTCCCTACACGGACAGCAAACCCCTACGAGCAGTACTTC. Translating gives CSVLPTRTANPYEQYF.

This chain connects TRBV24-1 to TRBJ2-1; possibly TRBD1 for D (5 bases). The germline gives CDR1 KGHDR, CDR2 SFDVKD. Trimming shortened V by 3 bases and J by 5 bases, and 16 bases separated the two germline ends. The CDR3 is made up of 16 amino acids. CDR3 DNA sequence: TGTGCCACCAGTGATAGTCCGGGTAAACAGGACAATGAGCAGTTCTTC. It translates to CATSDSPGKQDNEQFF.

The rearrangement joins TRBV14 to TRBJ2-3; 9 bases are shared with TRBD2. Germline trimming cut 7 bases from V and 5 bases from J; bases unmatched to any gene: 10. CDR3 size: 15 residues. The germline V gene has CDR1 SGHDN and CDR2 FVKESK. Written as DNA, the CDR3 is TGTGCCAGCACCCTGACTAGCGGTATACGAGATACGCAGTATTTT. This codes for CASTLTSGIRDTQYF.

Remarks on this clonotype: It differs at one base from a far larger clone, so likely a read error. The conserved final phenylalanine or tryptophan is absent from the CDR3, which likely points to a read error. V and J are TRBV7-8 and TRBJ2-1; the D is unclear. V was clipped by 0 bases and J by 6 bases, with 3 bases between them. Germline CDR1 and CDR2: SGHVS and FQNEAQ. This CDR3 comprises 12 residues. CDR3 loop: CASSLASNEQFI. The CDR3 DNA reads as TGTGCCAGCAGCTTAGCGAGCAATGAGCAGTTCATC.

In its sample, this clonotype was seen a few times. The chain couples TRBV20-1 to TRBJ1-2; D gene ambiguous. The CDR3 has 9 residues. The V end was cut by 5 bases, the J end by 8 bases, with 6 bases between. Germline CDR1 reads DFQATT; CDR2 reads SNEGSKA (reference sequence). The CDR3 DNA reads TGCAGTGCTCTTCCCGGCTACACCTTC. Protein: CSALPGYTF.

This clonotype was recorded at least ten times. The chain carries TRBV12-3 or TRBV12-4 and TRBJ1-6, with 9 bases lining up with TRBD1. The CDR3 sequence is 15 residues long. J lost 9 bases, V lost 4 bases, and 7 bases had no gene match. This CDR3 reads CASSSLGTGSSPLHF. Here the CDR3 DNA reads TGTGCCAGCAGTTCCCTCGGGACAGGGAGTTCACCCCTCCACTTT.

The V call is TRBV3-1, the J call TRBJ1-5; D is undetermined. V lost 1 base to trimming and J lost 2 bases, with 9 bases between them. The CDR3 runs 15 residues. CDR1 LGHDT and CDR2 YNNKEL come from the germline V gene (reference sequence). The CDR3 sequence is CASSQGFEGNQPQHF. CDR3 coding DNA: TGTGCCAGCAGCCAAGGGTTCGAGGGCAATCAGCCCCAGCATTTT. Supplemented by reference TRBV3-1 and TRBJ1-5, the full variable domain reads DTAVSQTPKYLVTQMGNDKSIKCEQNLGHDTMYWYKQDSKKFLKIMFSYNNKELIINETVPNRFSPKSPDKAHLNLHINSLELGDSAVYFCASSQGFEGNQPQHFGDGTRLSIL.

This clonotype was picked up many times. V usage is TRBV20-1 and J usage is TRBJ2-7; D is unclear. Germline CDR1 and CDR2: DFQATT and SNEGSKA (reference sequence). V lost 0 bases, J lost 0 bases, and 9 bases lay in between. This CDR3 comprises 14 residues. The DNA for the CDR3 is TGCAGTGCTAGAGATGACACCAGCTCCTACGAGCAGTACGTC. It codes for CSARDDTSSYEQYV.

Written as DNA, the CDR3 is TGTGCCAGCACGGGTCCCCGGACAGCGGGTGATCAGCCCCAGCATTTT. Translating it yields CASTGPRTAGDQPQHF. The rearrangement joins TRBV28 to TRBJ1-5; TRBD1 might be the D (6 bases). The CDR3 loop spans 16 amino acids. Germline CDR1 reads MDHEN; CDR2 reads SYDVKM. V gave up 7 bases and J gave up 5 bases, with 21 bases separating them.

The chain joins TRBV7-9 to TRBJ2-3; 12 bases fit TRBD2. CDR3 size: 16 residues. Trimming cost V 7 bases and J 2 bases; bases outside gene matches: 7. The germline V gene encodes CDR1 SEHNR and CDR2 FQNEAQ (reference sequence). The CDR3 protein is CASTRTSGGPTDTQYF. CDR3 nucleotides: TGTGCCAGCACCAGAACTAGCGGGGGGCCCACAGATACGCAGTATTTT.

In this sample, this clonotype turned up many times. The rearrangement links TRBV20-1 to TRBJ2-3, with 13 nucleotides matching TRBD2. Per germline, CDR1 DFQATT and CDR2 SNEGSKA (reference sequence). V shed 5 bases, J shed 4 bases, and the junction held 15 bases outside the gene matches. This CDR3 has 18 residues. CDR3 loop: CSALARLAGGHRADTQYF. CDR3 coding DNA: TGCAGTGCTCTTGCCCGACTAGCGGGGGGACATAGGGCAGATACGCAGTATTTT.